A selection of T cell receptor beta chains follows, all from one sample in a study of blood T cells in healthy people across ages. TCRdb re-called the 5' RACE reads with MiXCR, one entry per CDR3 protein. In the table there are about 780,000 distinct CDR3 sequences, 46% of which are singletons. Sequences were obtained from blood. The receptors originated from a man older than 75 in good health. The CDR3 runs from the conserved cysteine through the conserved F or W. The order of the fields is clone size, D gene, V gene, J gene, CDR3 protein, CDR3 DNA. D genes are given only for firm matches. Size values are once, few and many counts, or a class for expanded clones, and some rows have none.

clone_size: many
d_call: TRBD2
v_call: TRBV20-1
j_call: TRBJ2-3
cdr3_aa: CSAAPGAGGDTQYF
cdr3_nt: TGCAGTGCTGCGCCGGGAGCGGGGGGGGATACGCAGTATTTT

clone_size: -
d_call: -
v_call: TRBV7-9
j_call: TRBJ2-7
cdr3_aa: CASSPRAVLGEQYF
cdr3_nt: TGTGCCAGCAGCCCCCGCGCGGTTCTTGGCGAGCAGTACTTC

clone_size: many
d_call: TRBD2
v_call: TRBV20-1
j_call: TRBJ2-1
cdr3_aa: CSAETSVLSHNEQFF
cdr3_nt: TGCAGTGCTGAGACTAGCGTCCTTAGCCACAATGAGCAGTTCTTC

clone_size: -
d_call: TRBD2
v_call: TRBV12-3/TRBV12-4
j_call: TRBJ2-1
cdr3_aa: CASRKPSGRYNEQFF
cdr3_nt: TGTGCCAGCAGAAAACCTAGCGGGAGGTACAATGAGCAGTTCTTC

clone_size: -
d_call: -
v_call: TRBV20-1
j_call: TRBJ1-1
cdr3_aa: CSARDRLSNTEAFF
cdr3_nt: TGCAGTGCTAGAGATAGACTGAGTAACACTGAAGCTTTCTTT

clone_size: few
d_call: TRBD2
v_call: TRBV9
j_call: TRBJ2-5
cdr3_aa: CASSALPGLAGETQYF
cdr3_nt: TGTGCCAGCAGCGCACTCCCGGGACTAGCGGGAGAGACCCAGTACTTC

clone_size: few
d_call: -
v_call: TRBV5-1
j_call: TRBJ2-7
cdr3_aa: CASSTSNTRAGEQYF
cdr3_nt: TGCGCCAGCAGCACCTCTAATACTAGAGCCGGCGAGCAGTACTTC

clone_size: -
d_call: -
v_call: TRBV5-1
j_call: TRBJ2-2
cdr3_aa: CASSWGLGNTGELFF
cdr3_nt: TGCGCCAGCAGCTGGGGACTTGGGAACACCGGGGAGCTGTTTTTT

clone_size: -
d_call: -
v_call: TRBV12-3/TRBV12-4
j_call: TRBJ1-5
cdr3_aa: CASRTGMSNQPQHF
cdr3_nt: TGTGCCAGCAGAACAGGGATGAGCAATCAGCCCCAGCATTTT

clone_size: few
d_call: TRBD2
v_call: TRBV10-3
j_call: TRBJ2-1
cdr3_aa: CAIKDGAGGPQSYNEQFF
cdr3_nt: TGTGCCATCAAGGACGGGGCGGGAGGGCCGCAATCCTACAATGAGCAGTTCTTC

clone_size: -
d_call: -
v_call: TRBV18
j_call: TRBJ2-7
cdr3_aa: CASSPGTGFADEQYF
cdr3_nt: TGTGCCAGCTCACCCGGAACAGGGTTTGCCGACGAGCAGTACTTC

clone_size: many
d_call: TRBD2
v_call: TRBV11-2
j_call: TRBJ2-1
cdr3_aa: CASSGLIGGDNEQFF
cdr3_nt: TGTGCCAGCAGCGGACTTATCGGGGGGGACAATGAGCAGTTCTTC

clone_size: -
d_call: TRBD2
v_call: TRBV20-1
j_call: TRBJ2-7
cdr3_aa: CSASTQTSQYNEQYF
cdr3_nt: TGCAGTGCTAGTACTCAGACTAGCCAGTACAATGAGCAGTACTTC

clone_size: -
d_call: TRBD1
v_call: TRBV28
j_call: TRBJ2-7
cdr3_aa: CASSLSQGTADYEQYF
cdr3_nt: TGTGCCAGCAGTTTATCCCAGGGGACAGCGGACTACGAGCAGTACTTC

clone_size: once
d_call: -
v_call: TRBV5-6
j_call: TRBJ2-4
cdr3_aa: CASSLGSALAKNIQYF
cdr3_nt: TGTGCCAGCAGCTTGGGGTCTGCCCTAGCCAAAAACATTCAGTACTTC

clone_size: -
d_call: TRBD1
v_call: TRBV4-1
j_call: TRBJ1-2
cdr3_aa: CASSQDGGTGLGFYGYTF
cdr3_nt: TGCGCCAGCAGCCAAGATGGCGGGACAGGGCTGGGTTTCTATGGCTACACCTTC

clone_size: -
d_call: TRBD1
v_call: TRBV13
j_call: TRBJ1-6
cdr3_aa: CASSLARTGGDNSPPHF
cdr3_nt: TGTGCCAGCAGCTTAGCCCGGACAGGGGGCGATAATTCACCCCCCCACTTT

clone_size: -
d_call: -
v_call: TRBV6-5
j_call: TRBJ1-5
cdr3_aa: CASSSHGQYGQPQHF
cdr3_nt: TGTGCCAGCAGCTCCCATGGGCAGTACGGGCAGCCCCAGCATTTT

clone_size: -
d_call: TRBD1
v_call: TRBV7-2
j_call: TRBJ1-2
cdr3_aa: CASSLTGNNYGYTF
cdr3_nt: TGTGCCAGCAGCTTGACAGGGAATAACTATGGCTACACCTTC

clone_size: -
d_call: TRBD1
v_call: TRBV20-1
j_call: TRBJ1-6
cdr3_aa: CSASRTGGLSYNSPLHF
cdr3_nt: TGCAGTGCTAGTCGAACAGGGGGTCTCTCCTATAATTCACCCCTCCACTTT

clone_size: -
d_call: -
v_call: TRBV20-1
j_call: TRBJ2-1
cdr3_aa: CSAIRSIWGSYYNEQFF
cdr3_nt: TGCAGTGCGATTCGGTCTATCTGGGGATCCTACTACAATGAGCAGTTCTTC

clone_size: few
d_call: -
v_call: TRBV12-3/TRBV12-4
j_call: TRBJ2-3
cdr3_aa: CASSFRAGIDTQYF
cdr3_nt: TGTGCCAGCAGTTTTAGAGCAGGGATAGATACGCAGTATTTT

clone_size: -
d_call: -
v_call: TRBV7-2
j_call: TRBJ2-5
cdr3_aa: CASSVSGTTETQYF
cdr3_nt: TGTGCCAGCAGCGTATCTGGCACGACAGAGACCCAGTACTTC

clone_size: -
d_call: -
v_call: TRBV12-3/TRBV12-4
j_call: TRBJ1-5
cdr3_aa: CASSFGQGQRQPQHF
cdr3_nt: TGTGCCAGCAGTTTTGGTCAGGGCCAACGACAGCCCCAGCATTTT

clone_size: -
d_call: -
v_call: TRBV7-2
j_call: TRBJ2-4
cdr3_aa: CASSCKGSDIQYF
cdr3_nt: TGTGCCAGCAGCTGTAAGGGATCGGACATTCAGTACTTC

clone_size: few
d_call: -
v_call: TRBV4-3
j_call: TRBJ2-5
cdr3_aa: CASSQELRSQETQYF
cdr3_nt: TGCGCCAGCAGCCAAGAATTGCGGTCCCAAGAGACCCAGTACTTC

clone_size: many
d_call: -
v_call: TRBV12-3/TRBV12-4
j_call: TRBJ2-1
cdr3_aa: CASSLSNEQFF
cdr3_nt: TGCGCCAGCAGTCTGAGCAATGAGCAGTTCTTC

clone_size: -
d_call: TRBD2
v_call: TRBV11-2
j_call: TRBJ2-1
cdr3_aa: CVSSLSAGVGYNEQFF
cdr3_nt: TGTGTCAGCAGCTTATCGGCGGGAGTCGGCTACAATGAGCAGTTCTTC

clone_size: many
d_call: -
v_call: TRBV15
j_call: TRBJ2-7
cdr3_aa: CATSRAGSYEQYF
cdr3_nt: TGTGCCACCAGCAGAGCCGGGTCCTACGAGCAGTACTTC

clone_size: once
d_call: -
v_call: TRBV3-1
j_call: TRBJ2-3
cdr3_aa: CASSQGPPSTDTQYF
cdr3_nt: TGTGCCAGCAGCCAAGGCCCACCGAGCACAGATACGCAGTATTTT

clone_size: -
d_call: -
v_call: TRBV9
j_call: TRBJ2-3
cdr3_aa: CASGPGETSTDTQYF
cdr3_nt: TGTGCCAGCGGCCCTGGCGAAACTAGCACAGATACGCAGTATTTT

clone_size: few
d_call: -
v_call: TRBV4-3
j_call: TRBJ1-1
cdr3_aa: CASSHAGRQNTEAFF
cdr3_nt: TGCGCCAGCAGCCATGCGGGACGGCAGAACACTGAAGCTTTCTTT

clone_size: -
d_call: TRBD1
v_call: TRBV18
j_call: TRBJ1-6
cdr3_aa: CASSSLDRGNSPLHF
cdr3_nt: TGTGCCAGCTCATCGTTGGACAGGGGGAACTCACCCCTCCACTTT

clone_size: few
d_call: -
v_call: TRBV5-6
j_call: TRBJ2-5
cdr3_aa: CASSSLMRRAPETQYF
cdr3_nt: TGTGCCAGCAGTTCCCTGATGAGACGGGCACCAGAGACCCAGTACTTC

clone_size: -
d_call: TRBD2
v_call: TRBV28
j_call: TRBJ2-7
cdr3_aa: CASRREAPYEQYF
cdr3_nt: TGTGCCAGCAGACGGGAGGCCCCCTACGAGCAGTACTTC

clone_size: -
d_call: TRBD2
v_call: TRBV7-3
j_call: TRBJ2-5
cdr3_aa: CASSPWTSGSLQYF
cdr3_nt: TGTGCCAGCAGCCCATGGACTAGCGGGAGTTTGCAGTACTTC

clone_size: -
d_call: -
v_call: TRBV20-1
j_call: TRBJ2-7
cdr3_aa: CSAPIPRQGFSPPYEQYF
cdr3_nt: TGCAGTGCACCGATCCCTCGGCAGGGGTTCTCCCCCCCCTACGAGCAGTACTTC

clone_size: -
d_call: TRBD2
v_call: TRBV27
j_call: TRBJ2-1
cdr3_aa: CASSPRGGGSSYNEQFF
cdr3_nt: TGTGCCAGCAGTCCGCGGGGTGGCGGGAGCTCCTACAATGAGCAGTTCTTC

clone_size: many
d_call: TRBD2
v_call: TRBV20-1
j_call: TRBJ2-3
cdr3_aa: CSAKTSGDTQYF
cdr3_nt: TGCAGTGCCAAGACTAGCGGAGATACGCAGTATTTT

clone_size: -
d_call: -
v_call: TRBV20-1
j_call: TRBJ2-5
cdr3_aa: CSARVYSGETQYF
cdr3_nt: TGCAGTGCTAGAGTGTACAGCGGAGAGACCCAGTACTTC

clone_size: -
d_call: -
v_call: TRBV28
j_call: TRBJ2-1
cdr3_aa: CASSSLWESSYNEQFF
cdr3_nt: TGTGCCAGCAGTTCATTATGGGAGAGCTCCTACAATGAGCAGTTCTTC

clone_size: few
d_call: -
v_call: TRBV20-1
j_call: TRBJ2-7
cdr3_aa: CSAKGVGVDEQYF
cdr3_nt: TGCAGTGCTAAAGGGGTGGGGGTAGACGAGCAGTACTTC

clone_size: few
d_call: -
v_call: TRBV20-1
j_call: TRBJ2-1
cdr3_aa: CSTLGTGEQFF
cdr3_nt: TGCAGTACTCTAGGGACGGGAGAGCAGTTCTTC

clone_size: -
d_call: -
v_call: TRBV7-9
j_call: TRBJ2-1
cdr3_aa: CASTRGATENEQFF
cdr3_nt: TGTGCCAGCACTCGAGGGGCAACCGAGAATGAGCAGTTCTTC

clone_size: -
d_call: TRBD2
v_call: TRBV7-2
j_call: TRBJ2-1
cdr3_aa: CASSLSSGRASNEQFF
cdr3_nt: TGTGCCAGCAGCCTGTCAAGCGGGAGGGCATCCAATGAGCAGTTCTTC

clone_size: -
d_call: -
v_call: TRBV19
j_call: TRBJ1-1
cdr3_aa: CASIPPVGTEPFF
cdr3_nt: TGTGCCAGTATCCCGCCGGTGGGCACTGAACCTTTCTTT

clone_size: -
d_call: -
v_call: TRBV4-3
j_call: TRBJ2-2
cdr3_aa: CASSQDANLAPGELFF
cdr3_nt: TGCGCCAGCAGCCAAGACGCGAATCTAGCTCCCGGGGAGCTGTTTTTT

clone_size: few
d_call: -
v_call: TRBV7-9
j_call: TRBJ2-1
cdr3_aa: CASSLVTTREEQFF
cdr3_nt: TGTGCCAGCAGCTTAGTGACGACTAGGGAGGAGCAGTTCTTC

clone_size: -
d_call: -
v_call: TRBV6-5
j_call: TRBJ2-2
cdr3_aa: CASSYGATGELFF
cdr3_nt: TGTGCCAGCAGTTACGGGGCCACCGGGGAGCTGTTTTTT

clone_size: -
d_call: -
v_call: TRBV6-2/TRBV6-3
j_call: TRBJ2-1
cdr3_aa: CASSCEGRGYNEQFF
cdr3_nt: TGTGCCAGCAGTTGCGAGGGCAGGGGTTACAATGAGCAGTTCTTC

clone_size: -
d_call: TRBD1
v_call: TRBV27
j_call: TRBJ2-7
cdr3_aa: CASSYGTVYNEQYF
cdr3_nt: TGTGCCAGCAGTTATGGGACAGTTTACAATGAGCAGTACTTC

clone_size: -
d_call: -
v_call: TRBV7-8
j_call: TRBJ2-3
cdr3_aa: CASSSRQRESDTQYF
cdr3_nt: TGTGCCAGCAGCTCCCGTCAGAGGGAATCAGATACGCAGTATTTT

clone_size: many
d_call: TRBD2
v_call: TRBV27
j_call: TRBJ2-3
cdr3_aa: CASSSREGDTQYF
cdr3_nt: TGTGCCAGCAGTTCTAGGGAGGGAGATACGCAGTATTTT

clone_size: once
d_call: -
v_call: TRBV7-2
j_call: TRBJ2-5
cdr3_aa: CASSFGQGVVGTQYF
cdr3_nt: TGTGCCAGCAGCTTCGGGCAGGGAGTAGTGGGGACCCAGTACTTC